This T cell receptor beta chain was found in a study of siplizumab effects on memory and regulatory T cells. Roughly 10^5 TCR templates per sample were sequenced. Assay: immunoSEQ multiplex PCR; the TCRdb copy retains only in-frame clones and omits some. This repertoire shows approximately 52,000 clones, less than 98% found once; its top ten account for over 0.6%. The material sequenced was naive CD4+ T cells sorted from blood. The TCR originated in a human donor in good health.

Written as DNA, the CDR3 is TGTGCCAGTACATCGGGCACCGGGGAGCTGTTTTTT. Translation: CASTSGTGELFF. The chain is built from TRBV19 and TRBJ2-2, with D uncertain. V lost 7 bases, J lost 4 bases, and 7 bases lay in between. The length of the CDR3 is 12 residues. Germline V gene lookup returns CDR1 LNHDA and CDR2 SQIVND (reference sequence).